What follows are 23 T cell receptor beta chains derived from one specimen sequenced in a study of T-cell memory formation after mild COVID-19. TCRdb reprocessed the 5' RACE reads with MiXCR, giving one entry per CDR3 protein. Of approximately 560,000 distinct CDR3 sequences in the sample, about 18% were seen once. Sequencing was carried out using PBMCs or a T cell subset sorted from them (not recorded which). The receptors were gathered from an adult woman who had mild COVID-19 (a few samples of this study predate the infection). Cell type and time point are not known.

This clonotype appeared a few times. The rearrangement links TRBV2 to TRBJ2-1; D ambiguous. The CDR3 is 14 residues long. Trimming took off 4 bases at V and 6 bases at J, with 13 bases between the two ends. Germline loops: CDR1 SNHLY, CDR2 FYNNEI. CDR3 sequence: CASSAYGRFNEQFF. CDR3 nucleotide sequence: TGTGCCAGCAGTGCCTACGGACGCTTCAATGAGCAGTTCTTC.

The rearrangement links TRBV5-1 to TRBJ1-2; possibly TRBD1 for D (6 bases). V gave up 0 bases and J gave up 4 bases, with 10 bases separating them. The length of the CDR3 is 14 residues. Germline-derived CDR1 and CDR2 are SGHRS and YFSETQ. CDR3 protein: CASSLGQESYGYTF. CDR3 DNA sequence: TGCGCCAGCAGCTTGGGACAGGAGTCCTATGGCTACACCTTC.

The V and J genes are TRBV6-4 and TRBJ1-1; D not certain. The CDR3 consists of 13 residues. With 4 bases removed from V and 3 bases from J, the gap between germline ends came to 9 bases. Germline CDR1 MRHNA, CDR2 SNTAGT. This CDR3 is CASSADDYTEAFF. CDR3 DNA sequence: TGTGCCAGCAGTGCCGACGATTACACTGAAGCTTTCTTT.

This clonotype was detected a few times. The gene calls are TRBV6-2 or TRBV6-3 and TRBJ1-1; the match to TRBD1 covers 8 bases. The CDR3 is made up of 15 amino acids. Losses at the gene ends were 2 bases for V and 5 bases for J; bases not matched to a gene: 7. Germline V lookup: CDR1 MNHEY, CDR2 SVGEGT. The CDR3 nucleotides are TGTGCCAGCAGTTACAGCAGGGGGCGTAATACTGAAGCTTTCTTT. It encodes CASSYSRGRNTEAFF.

This clonotype was counted between two and nine times. The V gene is TRBV7-9, the J gene TRBJ1-2; D might be TRBD1 (6 bases). CDR3 length: 14 residues. V shed 5 bases and J shed 7 bases, with 17 bases lying between them. CDR1 SEHNR and CDR2 FQNEAQ come from the germline V gene (reference sequence). The CDR3, as DNA: TGTGCCAGCAGCCACGGGTGGGGGCAAGGTGGCTACACCTTC. As protein: CASSHGWGQGGYTF.

The chain joins TRBV28 to TRBJ2-3; D ambiguous. CDR1 and CDR2 (germline): MDHEN, SYDVKM. Trimming left V 8 bases short and J 5 bases short, with 11 bases between. The CDR3 has 12 amino acids. CDR3: CASRGSLDTQYF. As DNA, the CDR3 is TGTGCCAGCCGCGGCAGTTTAGATACGCAGTATTTT.

This clonotype was seen a handful of times. The chain uses TRBV6-5 and TRBJ1-6, with 9 positions matching TRBD1. The V and J ends lost 5 bases and 6 bases, in that order; junction bases with no gene match: 11. The CDR3 spans 17 residues. Germline CDR1 is MNHEY and CDR2 is SVGAGI. The CDR3 here is CASSPTWGQGINSPLHF. The CDR3 DNA reads as TGTGCCAGCAGTCCAACTTGGGGACAGGGAATTAATTCACCCCTCCACTTT.

This clonotype appeared a few times. CDR3 region: CASTNRGPPEAFF. The CDR3 bases are TGTGCCAGCACCAACCGGGGGCCCCCTGAAGCTTTCTTT. The chain joins TRBV6-6 to TRBJ1-1; the D gene is possibly TRBD1 (6 bases). The CDR3 length is 13 residues. V lost 7 bases and J 6 bases, leaving 15 bases between the germline ends. Per germline, CDR1 MNHNY and CDR2 SVGAGI (reference sequence).

The V and J genes are TRBV3-1 and TRBJ1-2, with D maybe TRBD1 (5 bases). In germline, CDR1 is LGHDT, CDR2 YNNKEL (reference sequence). V was trimmed by 6 bases and J by 7 bases, leaving 15 bases between them. The CDR3 extends over 13 amino acids. CDR3 amino acids: CASREGEGFGYTF. CDR3 coding DNA: TGTGCCAGCAGGGAAGGGGAGGGATTTGGCTACACCTTC.

This clonotype was counted only a few times. The chain joins TRBV5-4 to TRBJ2-5, with TRBD2 identical over 7 bases. Trimming at V came to 0 bases and at J to 4 bases, leaving 3 bases not matched to a gene. The CDR3 sequence is 14 residues long. Germline CDR1 reads SGHNT; CDR2 reads YYREEE (reference sequence). CDR3 DNA: TGTGCCAGCAGCTTGGGGACTAGGGGAGAGACCCAGTACTTC. This encodes CASSLGTRGETQYF.

The rearrangement joins TRBV7-8 to TRBJ2-1; TRBD1 agrees at 8 bases. This CDR3 has 15 residues. Germline trimming cut 5 bases from V and 4 bases from J; bases unmatched to any gene: 7. Germline CDR1 SGHVS, CDR2 FQNEAQ. This CDR3 is CASSVSGTGYNEQFF. The CDR3 DNA reads as TGTGCCAGCAGCGTCTCCGGGACAGGATACAATGAGCAGTTCTTC. Variable domain in full (rest from reference TRBV7-8 and TRBJ2-1): GAGVSQSPRYKVAKRGQDVALRCDPISGHVSLFWYQQALGQGPEFLTYFQNEAQLDKSGLPSDRFFAERPEGSVSTLKIQRTQQEDSAVYLCASSVSGTGYNEQFFGPGTRLTVL.

CDR3 DNA: TGTGCCAGCAGCTTATCAGGGGGGGACCGTATCCAGCCCCAGCATTTT. As protein: CASSLSGGDRIQPQHF. V usage is TRBV7-9 and J usage is TRBJ1-5; 7 bases map to TRBD1. V lost 2 bases, J lost 7 bases, and 11 bases stayed unmatched. This CDR3 spans 16 amino acids. In germline, CDR1 is SEHNR, CDR2 FQNEAQ (reference sequence).

The chain employs TRBV11-2 and TRBJ2-5, with a weak D call TRBD2 (6 bases). V was clipped by 1 base and J by 4 bases, with 13 bases between them. Germline-derived CDR1 and CDR2 are SGHAT and FQNNGV. The CDR3 extends over 15 amino acids. The CDR3 DNA sequence: TGTGCCAGCAGCTTAGGTGGCTGGAGGGGAGAGACCCAGTACTTC. Translating it yields CASSLGGWRGETQYF.

This clonotype was seen a few times. This chain joins TRBV5-1 and TRBJ2-1; D is possibly TRBD1 (6 bases). The CDR3 spans 13 residues. Germline V gene data show CDR1 as SGHRS and CDR2 as YFSETQ. Trimming left V 0 bases short and J 10 bases short, with 11 bases between. The CDR3, as DNA: TGCGCCAGCAGCTTGGCCGTCCAGGGGGAGCAGTTCTTC. Amino acid sequence: CASSLAVQGEQFF.

This clonotype was counted between two and nine times. This chain uses TRBV4-2 with TRBJ1-1; maybe TRBD1 (5 bases). The germline V gene encodes CDR1 LGHNA and CDR2 YNFKEQ. The CDR3 is 13 residues long. V shed 0 bases and J shed 7 bases, with 9 bases lying between them. The CDR3 region has the DNA TGTGCCAGCAGCCAAGACGCGGGGGTTGAAGCTTTCTTT. Protein product: CASSQDAGVEAFF.

The genes are TRBV5-6 and TRBJ2-1, with unresolved D. V gave up 1 base and J gave up 5 bases, with 10 bases separating them. CDR1 is SGHDT and CDR2 is YYEEEE in the germline V gene. The CDR3 consists of 14 residues. The CDR3 is CASSLLEIHNEQFF. The CDR3 DNA reads TGTGCCAGCAGCTTGCTCGAAATCCACAATGAGCAGTTCTTC.

This clonotype was seen only once. The V gene is TRBV7-6, the J gene TRBJ1-1; D remains unclear. CDR3 length equals 16 residues. Germline V gene data show CDR1 as SGHVS and CDR2 as FNYEAQ. V was cut by 1 base and J by 3 bases, with 15 bases left in between. CDR3 sequence reads: CASSLGVGEWDTEAFF. As DNA, the CDR3 is TGTGCCAGCAGCTTAGGAGTCGGGGAATGGGACACTGAAGCTTTCTTT.

This clonotype was seen many times. The gene calls are TRBV6-5 and TRBJ2-1; no definite D call. This CDR3 region has 14 residues. The ends were cut back, 0 bases at V and 4 bases at J, with 7 bases in the middle. Germline assignment: CDR1 MNHEY and CDR2 SVGAGI. The CDR3 is CASSYSGFYNEQFF. CDR3 nucleotides: TGTGCCAGCAGTTACTCCGGCTTTTACAATGAGCAGTTCTTC.

The CDR3: CASSQAGSNYGYTF. Here the CDR3 DNA reads TGCGCCAGCAGCCAGGCGGGGAGCAACTATGGCTACACCTTC. The chain is built from TRBV4-1 and TRBJ1-2, with D unresolved. Germline assignment: CDR1 MGHRA and CDR2 YSYEKL. This CDR3 has 14 residues. V was cut by 3 bases and J by 2 bases, with 10 bases left in between.

This clonotype was counted a few times. The J gene is TRBJ2-7, the V gene TRBV7-6; TRBD2 aligns across 10 bases. The length of the CDR3 is 16 residues. Germline assignment: CDR1 SGHVS and CDR2 FNYEAQ. V shed 5 bases and J 2 bases; nucleotides not matched to a gene: 9. CDR3 protein: CASSRTISGRPYEQYF. The CDR3 nucleotides read TGTGCCAGCAGCCGGACAATTAGCGGGAGGCCCTACGAGCAGTACTTC. The full variable domain, with the rest looked up from reference TRBV7-6 and TRBJ2-7, is GAGVSQSPRYKVTKRGQDVALRCDPISGHVSLYWYRQALGQGPEFLTYFNYEAQQDKSGLPNDRFSAERPEGSISTLTIQRTEQRDSAMYRCASSRTISGRPYEQYFGPGTRLTVT.

V is TRBV12-3 or TRBV12-4 and J is TRBJ2-5; D unclear. This CDR3 spans 13 amino acids. The V and J ends lost 6 bases and 5 bases respectively, with 13 bases between them. CDR3 amino acids: CASSDAVVETQYF. In nucleotides, the CDR3 is TGTGCCAGCAGCGATGCCGTGGTGGAGACCCAGTACTTC.

This clonotype was picked up a small number of times. The rearrangement links TRBV7-8 to TRBJ1-1, with no clear D. Germline V gene lookup returns CDR1 SGHVS and CDR2 FQNEAQ. The CDR3 runs 16 residues. Between the trimmed V and J ends, which lost 0 bases and 0 bases, there was a span of 11 bases. The CDR3 DNA follows: TGTGCCAGCAGCTTAGCTCGGGCCGAATTGAACACTGAAGCTTTCTTT. Its translation: CASSLARAELNTEAFF.

This clonotype turned up a few times. The J gene is TRBJ1-2, the V gene TRBV15; D is possibly TRBD1 (6 bases). Per the germline V gene, CDR1 is LNHNV and CDR2 is YYDKDF (reference sequence). The CDR3 consists of 14 residues. V gave up 3 bases and J gave up 3 bases, with 11 bases separating them. The CDR3 DNA sequence: TGTGCCACCAGCAGCAGGGGTCCGGACTATGGCTACACCTTC. It codes for CATSSRGPDYGYTF.